The clone carrying this T cell receptor beta chain was picked up a small number of times. Its specificity is not known. The sample's treatment: roughly 10-day PBMC culture with coronavirus spike peptide pools or control peptides (ViraFEST assay). The CDR3 length is 15 residues. V was shortened by 5 bases and J by 2 bases, with 14 bases between the two germline ends. The germline V gene encodes CDR1 SNHLY and CDR2 FYNNEI. This record belongs to a study of vaccination and CD4 T cells after COVID-19. As for the study in general: The authors exposed cells to overlapping spike peptides derived from SARS-CoV-2, HCoV-NL63, HCoV-OC43 and HCoV-229E. As control conditions, cultures were given either a CEFX pool serving as positive control, an HIV-1 Nef pool, or no peptide at all.

Cultured CD4+ T cell DNA underwent sequencing with the Oncomine TCR Beta short-read assay. DNA came from CD4+ T cells after culture. Via MiXCR, TCRdb re-called the PCR reads, giving one row per CDR3 protein. The sample consists of about 14,000 distinct CDR3 sequences, less than 35% of them appearing once. Study observations and caveats: Convalescent patients had a median about 88% of post-vaccine SARS-CoV-2-reactive clones that were detected only after vaccination, not before it.

V and J are TRBV2 and TRBJ2-3; D is possibly TRBD2 (6 bases). The TCR comes from a human donor who received a COVID-19 vaccine. Sequencing was performed on CD4+ T cells from blood, cultured in vitro, taken before SARS-CoV-2 vaccination. This CDR3 is CASSHRDFTTDTQYF. CDR3 in DNA: TGTGCCAGCAGTCACCGGGACTTCACCACAGATACGCAGTATTTT.